The next 9 T cell receptor beta chains were all read from a single sample in a study of T-cell reconstitution after alpha-beta-depleted transplantation in children. During its preparation, the TCRbeta library received unique molecular identifiers. One entry per CDR3 protein, called by TCRdb with MiXCR from the PCR reads. The data show some 830,000 distinct CDR3 sequences, with under 20% seen just once and approximately 5% held by the top ten. Specimen: PBMCs, mostly from graft donor cells, collected 360 days after TCRalphabeta/CD19-depleted stem cell transplant. Receptors originate from a male patient between 5 and 17 years old who had a stem cell transplant for acute lymphoblastic leukemia, so the T cells may come from the graft donor.

V and J are TRBV2 and TRBJ2-2, with TRBD1 as a possible D gene (6 bases). With 8 bases removed from V and 3 bases from J, the gap between germline ends came to 13 bases. There are 14 residues in the CDR3. Germline-derived CDR1 and CDR2 are SNHLY and FYNNEI. The CDR3 here is CASRRDTDTGELFF. CDR3 coding DNA: TGTGCCAGCCGCCGGGACACCGACACCGGGGAGCTGTTTTTT.

Only a few counts were recorded for this clonotype. The chain joins TRBV5-1 to TRBJ1-1, with 7 nucleotides matching TRBD1. V lost 3 bases to trimming and J lost 3 bases; unmatched junction nucleotides: 8. Germline CDR1 is SGHRS and CDR2 is YFSETQ. The CDR3 consists of 15 residues. CDR3 DNA: TGCGCCAGCAGCTCGATAACAGGGGAAGACACTGAAGCTTTCTTT. Amino acid sequence: CASSSITGEDTEAFF.

This clonotype has only a few counts. The gene calls are TRBV20-1 and TRBJ2-3; D possibly corresponds to TRBD2 (5 bases). This CDR3 region has 12 residues. Trimming left V 7 bases short and J 8 bases short, with 16 bases between. Germline V gives CDR1 DFQATT, CDR2 SNEGSKA (reference sequence). In nucleotides, the CDR3 is TGCAGTGGGACTCCCGGTATCGCTACGCAGTATTTT. This sequence encodes CSGTPGIATQYF.

This chain uses TRBV6-2 or TRBV6-3 with TRBJ2-3, with D uncertain. The germline V gene has CDR1 MNHEY and CDR2 SVGEGT. The CDR3 spans 14 residues. The germline V and J ends were trimmed by 1 base and 2 bases, with 7 bases remaining between them. Here the CDR3 reads CASSYLADTDTQYF. Written as DNA, the CDR3 is TGTGCCAGCAGTTACTTGGCGGACACAGATACGCAGTATTTT.

This clonotype was seen a few times. The gene calls are TRBV9 and TRBJ2-1, with D tentatively TRBD1 or TRBD2 (7 bases each). The V gene lost 3 bases and the J gene lost 4 bases, with 17 bases spanning the gap. Germline V lookup: CDR1 SGDLS, CDR2 YYNGEE. This CDR3 contains 16 residues. DNA of the CDR3: TGTGCCAGCAGCGCAGGGGGTAGCGGGCAGTACAATGAGCAGTTCTTC. Translating gives CASSAGGSGQYNEQFF.

The rearrangement joins TRBV7-6 to TRBJ2-5, with TRBD2 matching over 11 bases. Losses at the gene ends were 1 base for V and 2 bases for J; bases not matched to a gene: 6. CDR1 SGHVS and CDR2 FNYEAQ come from the germline V gene. The CDR3 has 17 amino acids. In DNA, the CDR3 is TGTGCCAGCAGCTTAGTCCTAGCGGGAGGCATACAAGAGACCCAGTACTTC. As protein: CASSLVLAGGIQETQYF.

This rearrangement joins TRBV11-2 to TRBJ2-4, with D perhaps TRBD2 (5 bases). The CDR3 runs 17 residues. Trimming pared 1 base from V and 0 bases from J, leaving 13 bases between. Germline-derived CDR1 and CDR2 are SGHAT and FQNNGV. The CDR3 loop reads CASSLGQSGLAKNIQYF. As DNA, the CDR3 is TGTGCCAGCAGCTTAGGTCAGAGCGGACTAGCCAAAAACATTCAGTACTTC.

This clonotype was picked up a small number of times. The CDR3 protein is CASSLTVAGGYEQYF. CDR3 sequence (DNA): TGTGCCAGCAGCTTAACCGTAGCGGGAGGGTACGAGCAGTACTTC. The chain recombines TRBV7-2 with TRBJ2-7; TRBD2 matches at 11 bases. Germline CDR1 reads SGHTA; CDR2 reads FQGNSA. This CDR3 contains 15 residues. The V gene end was trimmed by 2 bases and the J gene end by 4 bases; junction bases not matched to a gene: 4. The full variable domain, its missing parts supplied by reference TRBV7-2 and TRBJ2-7, is GAGVSQSPSNKVTEKGKDVELRCDPISGHTALYWYRQSLGQGLEFLIYFQGNSAPDKSGLPSDRFSAERTGGSVSTLTIQRTQQEDSAVYLCASSLTVAGGYEQYFGPGTRLTVT.

This clonotype came up a few times. V and J are TRBV2 and TRBJ2-7; TRBD2 matches 8 bases. The CDR3 is 15 residues long. The germline CDR1 and CDR2 sequences are SNHLY and FYNNEI. The ends lost 5 bases at V and 3 bases at J; junction bases unmatched: 9. CDR3: CASSSAGVTIYEQYF. The DNA for the CDR3 is TGTGCCAGCAGTTCAGCGGGAGTCACCATCTACGAGCAGTACTTC.